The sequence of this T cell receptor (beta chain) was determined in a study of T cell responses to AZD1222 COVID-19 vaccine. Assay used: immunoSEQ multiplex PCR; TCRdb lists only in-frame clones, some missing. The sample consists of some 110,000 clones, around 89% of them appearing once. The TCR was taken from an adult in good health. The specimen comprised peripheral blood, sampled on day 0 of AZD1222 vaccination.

The CDR3 protein is CSVVGAGQGGAQHF. DNA for the CDR3: TGCAGCGTTGTAGGAGCAGGGCAGGGGGGGGCCCAGCATTTT. The chain uses TRBV29-1 and TRBJ1-5, with TRBD1 matching 7 bases. The CDR3 runs 14 residues. Unmatched junction bases numbered 14, after V lost 4 bases and J lost 11 bases. Germline assignment: CDR1 SQVTM and CDR2 ANQGSEA.